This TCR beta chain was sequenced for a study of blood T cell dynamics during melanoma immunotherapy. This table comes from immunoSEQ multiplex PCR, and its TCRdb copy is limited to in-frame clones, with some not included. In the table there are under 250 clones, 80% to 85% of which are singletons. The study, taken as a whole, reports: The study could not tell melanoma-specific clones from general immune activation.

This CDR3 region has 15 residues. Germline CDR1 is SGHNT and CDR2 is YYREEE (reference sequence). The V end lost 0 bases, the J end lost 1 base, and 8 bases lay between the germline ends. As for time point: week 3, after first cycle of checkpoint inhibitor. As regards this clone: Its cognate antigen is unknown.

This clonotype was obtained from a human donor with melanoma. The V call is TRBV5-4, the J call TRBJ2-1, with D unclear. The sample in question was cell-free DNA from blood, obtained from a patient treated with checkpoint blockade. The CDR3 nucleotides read TGTGCCAGCAGCTTGGCGGGCCAATCCTACAATGAGCAGTTCTTC. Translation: CASSLAGQSYNEQFF.